A single sample is the source of the 27 T cell receptor beta chains below, sequenced in a study of OX40 agonist ivuxolimab in advanced cancers. Profiled with immunoSEQ multiplex PCR; TCRdb holds only in-frame clones, not every one. Of about 67,000 clones detected, around 80% appear once; the ten largest clones hold 5.5%. This sample comprised CD4+ or CD8+ T cells sorted from blood, obtained in a trial of the OX40 agonist ivuxolimab. All receptors come from an adult with an advanced solid tumor such as melanoma, head and neck, liver or kidney cancer.

This chain uses TRBV9 with TRBJ2-3; the D gene is possibly TRBD2 (5 bases). The CDR3 loop spans 16 amino acids. Germline-derived CDR1 and CDR2 are SGDLS and YYNGEE. Trimming stripped 1 base from V and 2 bases from J, with 14 bases between. DNA for the CDR3: TGTGCCAGCAGCGTAATGAGCGGCCACGACACAGATACGCAGTATTTT. Amino acids: CASSVMSGHDTDTQYF.

The chain combines TRBV7-9 with TRBJ1-6, with 9 bases fitting TRBD1. V dropped 8 bases and J dropped 4; count of bases not matched to a gene: 9. The CDR3 is 16 residues long. CDR1 SEHNR and CDR2 FQNEAQ come from the germline V gene (reference sequence). CDR3 amino acids: CASSYGQGFYNSPLHF. CDR3 sequence (DNA): TGTGCCAGCTCCTACGGACAGGGGTTTTATAATTCACCCCTCCACTTT.

The chain carries TRBV7-2 and TRBJ2-1; D might be TRBD1 (6 bases). The V gene lost 5 bases and the J gene lost 9 bases, with 11 bases spanning the gap. Germline CDR1 and CDR2: SGHTA and FQGNSA. The CDR3 sequence is 12 residues long. The chain's CDR3 is CASSNRVGEQFF. In nucleotides, the CDR3 is TGTGCCAGCAGCAACAGGGTGGGTGAGCAGTTCTTC.

The chain joins TRBV5-5 to TRBJ2-1, with TRBD2 matching 13 bases. The CDR3 length is 17 residues. Germline loops: CDR1 SGHKS, CDR2 YYEKEE (reference sequence). Unmatched junction bases numbered 14, after V lost 2 bases and J lost 12 bases. The CDR3 DNA reads TGTGCCAGCAGCTTAGAGACTAGCGGGGGGTCCTACCTCGGGCAGTTCTTC. Translation: CASSLETSGGSYLGQFF.

This sequence joins TRBV18 and TRBJ1-4; TRBD1 is a possible D gene (5 bases). This CDR3 is built from 17 residues. Trimming took 3 bases from V and 5 from J, leaving 19 bases between them. From germline, CDR1 is KGHSH and CDR2 LQKENI. The CDR3 DNA follows: TGTGCCAGCTCACCTGGGCAGGGCGGCCTCAAAAATGAAAAACTGTTTTTT. Translation gives CASSPGQGGLKNEKLFF.

The chain employs TRBV12-5 and TRBJ2-7; D is perhaps TRBD1 or TRBD2 (5 bases each). Germline CDR1 reads LGHNT; CDR2 reads FRNRAP. Trimming pared 5 bases from V and 5 bases from J, leaving 19 bases between. The CDR3 contains 15 residues. CDR3 nucleotide sequence: TGTGCTAGTGGTCCCCCGGTCGGGCAGGGACACGAGCAGTACGTC. Amino acid sequence: CASGPPVGQGHEQYV.

This sequence joins TRBV12-5 and TRBJ2-2; 10 bases match TRBD1. V lost 2 bases to trimming and J lost 4 bases; unmatched junction nucleotides: 7. Germline lookup yields CDR1 LGHNT and CDR2 FRNRAP. The CDR3 sequence is 17 residues long. The CDR3 is CASGLRPGQGSTGELFF. The CDR3 DNA is TGTGCTAGTGGTTTGAGGCCGGGACAGGGGTCCACCGGGGAGCTGTTTTTT.

V usage is TRBV6-5 and J usage is TRBJ2-2, with D perhaps being TRBD1 or TRBD2 (5 bases each). This CDR3 contains 12 residues. V was cut by 4 bases and J by 10 bases, with 10 bases left in between. CDR1 is MNHEY, CDR2 SVGAGI, per germline. CDR3 region: CASSFGAKELFF. The CDR3, as DNA: TGTGCCAGCAGTTTCGGGGCGAAGGAGCTGTTTTTT.

A single count supports this clone. The chain is built from TRBV18 and TRBJ2-2; possible D gene TRBD1, 5 bases. CDR3 length: 15 residues. CDR1 and CDR2 (germline): KGHSH, LQKENI. Trimming cost V 7 bases and J 7 bases, with 19 bases left between them. DNA for the CDR3: TGTGCCAGCTTAACGGACAAAGGAAGTATCGGGGAGCTGTTTTTT. This gives the protein CASLTDKGSIGELFF. The full variable domain, in which reference TRBV18 and TRBJ2-2 provide the parts outside the CDR3, is NAGVMQNPRHLVRRRGQEARLRCSPMKGHSHVYWYRQLPEEGLKFMVYLQKENIIDESGMPKERFSAEFPKEGPSILRIQQVVRGDSAAYFCASLTDKGSIGELFFGEGSRLTVL.

This clone has a single count. Additional DNA sequences in this sample encode the identical CDR3. CDR3 sequence (DNA): TGTGCCAGCAGTTTAGGTGGGGGTACTGAAGCTTTCTTT. Its protein is CASSLGGGTEAFF. This chain connects TRBV27 to TRBJ1-1; tentative D call: TRBD1 (5 bases). This CDR3 region has 13 residues. V was pared by 2 bases and J by 5 bases, with 9 bases between. Germline V gene sequence: CDR1 MNHEY, CDR2 SMNVEV (reference sequence).

The chain is built from TRBV7-9 and TRBJ1-1; D might be TRBD1 (6 bases). This CDR3 region has 13 residues. The germline V and J ends were trimmed by 4 bases and 1 base, with 7 bases remaining between them. Germline CDR1 and CDR2: SEHNR and FQNEAQ (reference sequence). In nucleotides, the CDR3 is TGTGCCAGCAGCTGGGACAAGAACACTGAAGCTTTCTTT. The encoded protein is CASSWDKNTEAFF. The full variable domain, its missing parts supplied by reference TRBV7-9 and TRBJ1-1, is DTGVSQNPRHKITKRGQNVTFRCDPISEHNRLYWYRQTLGQGPEFLTYFQNEAQLEKSRLLSDRFSAERPKGSFSTLEIQRTEQGDSAMYLCASSWDKNTEAFFGQGTRLTVV.

The chain combines TRBV5-1 with TRBJ2-4; 7 nucleotides align to TRBD1. The CDR3 runs 16 residues. Germline V lookup: CDR1 SGHRS, CDR2 YFSETQ. The V gene end was trimmed by 1 base and the J gene end by 5 bases; junction bases not matched to a gene: 9. Here the CDR3 DNA reads TGCGCCAGCAGCTTGTCTACAGGGGCCTCCGAAAACATTCAGTACTTC. It specifies CASSLSTGASENIQYF.

In its sample, this clone ranks as large. J is TRBJ1-2 and V is TRBV6-5; weak D call: TRBD1 (5 bases). CDR1 is MNHEY, CDR2 SVGAGI, per germline. This CDR3 region has 13 residues. The V and J ends lost 3 bases and 5 bases respectively, with 10 bases between them. Here the CDR3 DNA reads TGTGCCAGCAGTTATTCTGGGGCTTATGGCTACACCTTC. Its protein is CASSYSGAYGYTF.

The V and J genes are TRBV5-1 and TRBJ1-2; D is perhaps TRBD1 (6 bases). Germline assignment: CDR1 SGHRS and CDR2 YFSETQ. V lost 5 bases to trimming and J lost 4 bases, with 15 bases between them. The length of the CDR3 is 14 residues. CDR3: CASRSAGTLYGYTF. The CDR3 DNA sequence: TGCGCCAGCAGATCCGCCGGGACACTCTATGGCTACACCTTC.

The chain couples TRBV28 to TRBJ2-1; no clear D gene. Germline CDR1 and CDR2: MDHEN and SYDVKM. Deletions cut 6 bases from V and 0 bases from J, with 15 bases between. The CDR3 is 16 amino acids. CDR3 protein: CASRSPTPDSYNEQFF. CDR3 in DNA: TGTGCCAGCAGAAGTCCCACTCCGGACTCCTACAATGAGCAGTTCTTC.

The CDR3 nucleotides are TGTGCCAGCAGCCCCGTATTAGCGGGGGCCATCACAGATACGCAGTATTTT. It codes for CASSPVLAGAITDTQYF. The chain uses TRBV2 and TRBJ2-3, with TRBD2 identical over 9 bases. This CDR3 is built from 17 residues. Trimming at V came to 6 bases and at J to 2 bases, leaving 12 bases not matched to a gene. The V gene's germline CDR1 is SNHLY and CDR2 FYNNEI.

The rearrangement links TRBV19 to TRBJ1-2; no clear D gene. CDR3 length: 14 amino acids. Trimming pared 3 bases from V and 2 bases from J, leaving 10 bases between. CDR1 is LNHDA, CDR2 SQIVND, per germline (reference sequence). The CDR3 region is CASSMNRGNYGYTF. The CDR3 bases are TGTGCCAGTAGTATGAATAGAGGAAACTATGGCTACACCTTC.

The rearrangement uses TRBV5-6 and TRBJ2-5, with 8 bases that match TRBD1. The CDR3 covers 17 residues. The junction had 11 bases not matched to a gene; V was cut back by 3 bases and J by 1 base. CDR1 and CDR2 (germline): SGHDT, YYEEEE. Here the CDR3 reads CASSSSARGTGQETQYF. For the CDR3, the DNA is TGTGCCAGCAGCTCCTCAGCCCGCGGGACAGGCCAAGAGACCCAGTACTTC.

This clone was seen only a few times. The V gene is TRBV19, the J gene TRBJ2-7; 8 bases are shared with TRBD1. With 10 bases clipped from V and 2 bases from J, the junction kept 7 bases outside the gene matches. Germline assignment: CDR1 LNHDA and CDR2 SQIVND (reference sequence). The CDR3 extends over 13 amino acids. The DNA for the CDR3 is TGTGCCAACCAGGGACAGGTACCCTACGAGCAGTACTTC. Amino acids: CANQGQVPYEQYF.

This clone came up a few times. The chain uses TRBV2 and TRBJ2-2, with 13 bases matching TRBD2. This CDR3 has 17 residues. J gave up 2 bases and V 5 bases, and 5 bases lay outside the gene matches. Germline CDR1 is SNHLY and CDR2 is FYNNEI. CDR3 nucleotide sequence: TGTGCCAGCAGTCCACTAGCGGGGGGGCTTAACACCGGGGAGCTGTTTTTT. As protein: CASSPLAGGLNTGELFF.

This clone was counted once. V usage is TRBV7-8 and J usage is TRBJ2-7; 11 bases are shared with TRBD1. CDR3 length: 14 amino acids. Unmatched junction bases numbered 5, after V lost 1 base and J lost 9 bases. In germline, CDR1 is SGHVS, CDR2 FQNEAQ. The CDR3 sequence: CASSLGTGGWGQYF. CDR3 DNA sequence: TGTGCCAGCAGCTTAGGGACAGGGGGCTGGGGGCAGTACTTC.

The chain couples TRBV27 to TRBJ2-1, with D tentatively TRBD1 (5 bases). The germline V gene encodes CDR1 MNHEY and CDR2 SMNVEV (reference sequence). Trimming cost V 3 bases and J 7 bases, with 16 bases left between them. This CDR3 is 15 amino acids long. The CDR3 sequence: CASSLGQGKKNEQFF. CDR3 nucleotide sequence: TGTGCCAGCAGTTTGGGGCAGGGAAAAAAGAATGAGCAGTTCTTC.

This chain connects TRBV27 to TRBJ1-3; D possibly corresponds to TRBD1 (6 bases). CDR1 is MNHEY, CDR2 SMNVEV, per germline (reference sequence). Trimming left V 6 bases short and J 4 bases short, with 13 bases between. This CDR3 contains 14 residues. CDR3 sequence: CASRGAGHGNTIYF. The CDR3 DNA reads TGTGCCAGCAGGGGAGCGGGACACGGAAACACCATATATTTT.

The chain recombines TRBV25-1 with TRBJ2-6, with D possibly TRBD1 on 5 matching bases. There are 16 residues in the CDR3. Germline V gene sequence: CDR1 MGHDK, CDR2 SYGVNS. The V gene lost 0 bases and the J gene lost 2 bases, with 8 bases spanning the gap. The DNA of the CDR3 is TGTGCCAGCAGTGAATATCAGGGAACTGGGGCCAACGTCCTGACTTTC. This gives the protein CASSEYQGTGANVLTF.

This CDR3 reads CASSGFQETQYF. The CDR3 region has the DNA TGTGCCAGCAGTGGATTCCAAGAGACCCAGTACTTC. The chain couples TRBV6-5 to TRBJ2-5; no firm D call. The CDR3 loop spans 12 amino acids. Germline V gene sequence: CDR1 MNHEY, CDR2 SVGAGI. The germline V and J ends were trimmed by 5 bases and 1 base, with 5 bases remaining between them.

The rearrangement uses TRBV2 and TRBJ2-3; no clear D gene. V was trimmed by 3 bases and J by 5 bases, leaving 6 bases between them. CDR1 and CDR2 (germline): SNHLY, FYNNEI. The CDR3 runs 12 residues. CDR3 in amino acids: CASSELEDTQYF. CDR3 nucleotide sequence: TGTGCCAGCAGTGAGTTGGAAGATACGCAGTATTTT. Filled out from reference TRBV2 and TRBJ2-3, the complete variable domain reads EPEVTQTPSHQVTQMGQEVILRCVPISNHLYFYWYRQILGQKVEFLVSFYNNEISEKSEIFDDQFSVERPDGSNFTLKIRSTKLEDSAMYFCASSELEDTQYFGPGTRLTVL.

This clone has a single count. The genes are TRBV2 and TRBJ2-7, with D perhaps given as TRBD1 or TRBD2 (5 bases each). CDR3 length equals 12 residues. Trimming took off 9 bases at V and 7 bases at J, with 16 bases between the two ends. Per germline, CDR1 SNHLY and CDR2 FYNNEI. CDR3 sequence reads: CASLGTGREQYF. The CDR3 region has the DNA TGTGCCAGTCTTGGGACCGGTCGGGAGCAGTACTTC.